This entry describes one T cell receptor (beta chain). The record originates from a study of response to subunit inactivated influenza vaccine. TCRdb redid the calling of the RT-PCR reads with MiXCR, one entry per CDR3 protein. The sample yields 300,000 to 350,000 distinct CDR3 sequences, about 20% seen once. With 1 base removed from V and 4 bases from J, the gap between germline ends came to 12 bases. Germline values: CDR1 SQVTM, CDR2 ANQGSEA. The CDR3 spans 14 residues. The chain links TRBV29-1 to TRBJ2-3, with a weak D call TRBD2 (6 bases). Material: PBMCs from blood, obtained 21 months after vaccination. The sequence came from a man between 50 and 75 years old who received an inactivated influenza vaccine. The CDR3 region has the DNA TGCAGCGTTGAAGGGCGAGGGAGGTCAGATACGCAGTATTTT. Amino acid sequence: CSVEGRGRSDTQYF.